This TCR beta chain was found in a study of blood T cell repertoires in COVID-19. The overall study: Researchers got acute and convalescent COVID-19 samples from the United States, Italy and Spain. In each case, the material was cDNA or gDNA derived from T cells, B-cell-depleted T cells, or PBMCs.

The length of the CDR3 is 15 residues. Trimming took 1 base from V and 6 from J, leaving 14 bases between them. Germline lookup yields CDR1 LGHDT and CDR2 YNNKEL (reference sequence). Original handling: Quantification of nucleated cells was approximated via reference gene primer amplification. The repertoire was sequenced with immunoSEQ multiplex PCR; TCRdb's copy has only in-frame clones and lacks some. V and J calls plus clone size are reproduced from that table; the DNA served to infer D and trimming. Of fewer than 100,000 clones detected, almost 85% appear once; the ten largest clones hold 11%. Sequencing input: peripheral blood. This sequence joins TRBV3-1 (or the pseudogene TRBV3-2) and TRBJ2-3; a weak D match, TRBD1 (5 bases). The receptor was isolated from a man aged 50-60 years with acute or convalescent COVID-19. CDR3 sequence reads: CASSQASGAGDTQYF. The CDR3 DNA sequence: TGTGCCAGCAGCCAAGCCTCTGGGGCTGGTGATACGCAGTATTTT.